Here is one T cell receptor beta chain with its context. Its specificity is not known. This entry belongs to a study of cytomegalovirus exposure and HLA in healthy donors. The wider study: Unique TCRs from HLA-typed donors, 80 million to 100 million of them, were held in an early data release. Broader study findings: Most TCR beta V segments were productive about 87% or about 30% of the time in an earlier analysis. Reportedly, HLA-A and HLA-B alleles of most subjects were accurately predicted from TCR beta. When presence/absence was analysed, sequencing depth was taken to be roughly uniform across donors.

It was with 60 Vbeta and 13 Jbeta primers that the PCR ran. Assay used: immunoSEQ multiplex PCR; TCRdb lists only in-frame clones, some missing. Seen here are about 130,000 clones, 65% to 85% observed once, and the top ten hold around 1.8%. The CDR3 is 14 amino acids. The V gene lost 7 bases and the J gene lost 9 bases, with 19 bases spanning the gap. The germline CDR1 and CDR2 sequences are MNHEY and SMNVEV (reference sequence). What was sequenced was PBMCs. This clonotype originated in a woman between 35 and 50 years old in good health and CMV-seronegative. This chain connects TRBV27 to TRBJ2-1; D may be TRBD2 (6 bases). CDR3 amino acids: CASIFLATGGEQFF. CDR3 in DNA: TGTGCCAGCATTTTCCTAGCGACGGGCGGTGAGCAGTTCTTC.